Listed below are T cell receptor beta chains from one sample, sequenced in a study of PD-L1 blockade in urothelial cancer. The method was immunoSEQ multiplex PCR; TCRdb's version includes in-frame clones alone and lacks a portion of them. Of 57,000 or so clones in the sample, roughly four fifths were seen once. This sample comprised PBMCs, obtained around atezolizumab (anti-PD-L1) treatment. Source of these receptors: a man aged 65 to 85 with urothelial cancer. CDR3s include the opening cysteine and the closing phenylalanine or tryptophan. The D gene is left open where the match is weak. The size entry is marked missing in some rows and otherwise reads once, few, many or a size class.

j_gene | abundance | d_gene | v_gene | CDR3aa | CDR3nt
TRBJ2-1 | - | - | TRBV6-1 | CASSQGQYNEQFF | TGTGCCAGCAGCCAAGGACAGTACAATGAGCAGTTCTTC
TRBJ1-2 | - | - | TRBV7-2 | CASSLARRVSNYGYTF | TGTGCCAGCAGCTTAGCCCGGAGGGTTTCTAACTATGGCTACACCTTC
TRBJ1-3 | - | TRBD1 | TRBV5-4 | CASSLDRGSGNTIYF | TGTGCCAGCAGCTTGGACAGGGGCTCTGGAAACACCATATATTTT
TRBJ1-2 | - | TRBD1 | TRBV5-6 | CASSLPGQAYGYTF | TGTGCCAGCAGCTTGCCTGGACAGGCCTATGGCTACACCTTC
TRBJ2-7 | - | TRBD2 | TRBV7-2 | CASIGTSGTYEQYF | TGTGCCAGCATCGGGACTAGCGGAACCTACGAGCAGTACTTC
TRBJ2-1 | - | - | TRBV4-1 | CASSQDRNRYNEQFF | TGCGCCAGCAGCCAAGATCGGAACAGGTACAATGAGCAGTTCTTC
TRBJ1-2 | - | - | TRBV6-6 | CASSDHRTDVYGYTF | TGTGCCAGCAGTGATCATCGGACAGACGTCTATGGCTACACCTTC
TRBJ1-3 | - | - | TRBV7-9 | CASSFGDSAGNTIYF | TGTGCCAGCAGCTTCGGGGATTCGGCTGGAAACACCATATATTTT
TRBJ2-1 | - | TRBD2 | TRBV5-1 | CASSLGLAGGLDEQFF | TGCGCCAGCAGCCTAGGACTAGCGGGAGGGCTTGATGAGCAGTTCTTC
TRBJ2-5 | - | - | TRBV18 | CASSPTGSEETQYF | TGTGCCAGCTCACCAACGGGATCCGAAGAGACCCAGTACTTC
TRBJ2-5 | few | - | TRBV10-1 | CASSESGETQYF | TGCGCCAGCAGTGAGTCCGGGGAGACCCAGTACTTC
TRBJ1-5 | few | TRBD1 | TRBV2 | CASSARQGQQPQHF | TGTGCCAGCAGTGCTAGACAGGGGCAACAGCCCCAGCATTTT
TRBJ1-1 | - | - | TRBV5-4 | CASSLGGVGTEAFF | TGTGCCAGCAGCTTGGGAGGAGTAGGCACTGAAGCTTTCTTT
TRBJ2-7 | - | - | TRBV9 | CASGKGGLSAEQYF | TGTGCCAGTGGAAAAGGGGGTCTATCGGCCGAGCAGTACTTC
TRBJ2-2 | - | TRBD1 | TRBV19 | CASKKGQGNTGELFF | TGTGCCAGTAAGAAGGGACAGGGGAACACCGGGGAGCTGTTTTTT
TRBJ2-7 | - | TRBD2 | TRBV13 | CASRPPSGRWSYEQYF | TGTGCCAGCAGGCCACCTAGCGGGAGATGGTCCTACGAGCAGTACTTC